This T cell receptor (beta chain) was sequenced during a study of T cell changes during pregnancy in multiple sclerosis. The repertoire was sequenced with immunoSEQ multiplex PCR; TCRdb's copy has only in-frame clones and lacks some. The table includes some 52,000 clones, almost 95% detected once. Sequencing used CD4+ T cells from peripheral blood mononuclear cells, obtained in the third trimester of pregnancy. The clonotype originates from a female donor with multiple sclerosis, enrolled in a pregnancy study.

CDR3: CASSETGTGAAETQYF. The CDR3 nucleotides are TGTGCCAGCAGCGAAACCGGGACAGGGGCAGCGGAGACCCAGTACTTC. The chain employs TRBV9 and TRBJ2-5; 10 bases fit TRBD1. Germline lookup yields CDR1 SGDLS and CDR2 YYNGEE. The CDR3 is 16 amino acids. Trimming cost V 3 bases and J 5 bases; bases outside gene matches: 10. The full variable domain, with the rest looked up from reference TRBV9 and TRBJ2-5, is DSGVTQTPKHLITATGQRVTLRCSPRSGDLSVYWYQQSLDQGLQFLIQYYNGEERAKGNILERFSAQQFPDLHSELNLSSLELGDSALYFCASSETGTGAAETQYFGPGTRLLVL.